Each of the 26 T cell receptor beta chains below was sequenced from the same sample in a study of radiation and T cells in renal cell carcinoma. Assay: immunoSEQ multiplex PCR; the TCRdb copy retains only in-frame clones and omits some. Here the sample spans 40,000 to 50,000 clones, about 84% being singletons. The time point denotes: blood 4 weeks post-SBRT, at nephrectomy. Stated treatment: 15 Gy SBRT to primary tumor, nephrectomy 4 weeks later. Sequencing used blood, obtained from a patient whose treatment included radiotherapy and nephrectomy. The origin of the receptors is a woman between 65 and 79 years old with renal cell carcinoma.

There are a few counts of this clone. The CDR3 is CASSAWTNTPPTQYF. In DNA, the CDR3 is TGTGCCAGCAGCGCATGGACTAACACCCCGCCTACGCAGTATTTT. The chain couples TRBV7-2 to TRBJ2-3; a possible D gene is TRBD2 (6 bases). V dropped 5 bases and J dropped 8 bases, with 20 bases sitting between them. Germline CDR1 reads SGHTA; CDR2 reads FQGNSA. The CDR3 consists of 15 residues.

This clone was observed once. The J gene is TRBJ2-7, the V gene TRBV30; TRBD2 matches at 11 bases. Germline CDR1 reads GTSNPN; CDR2 reads SVGIG (reference sequence). The junction had 2 bases not matched to a gene; V was cut back by 1 base and J by 6 bases. This CDR3 contains 13 residues. CDR3 coding DNA: TGTGCCTGGAGTGGTCTAGCGGGAGGCGAGCAGTACTTC. As protein: CAWSGLAGGEQYF. Drawing the rest from reference TRBV30 and TRBJ2-7, the complete variable domain is SQTIHQWPATLVQPVGSPLSLECTVEGTSNPNLYWYRQAAGRGLQLLFYSVGIGQISSEVPQNLSASRPQDRQFILSSKKLLLSDSGFYLCAWSGLAGGEQYFGPGTRLTVT.

V and J are TRBV5-6 and TRBJ1-6, with D perhaps matching TRBD1 (5 bases). The V end was cut by 0 bases, the J end by 11 bases, with 12 bases between. This CDR3 is built from 14 residues. Germline V gene lookup returns CDR1 SGHDT and CDR2 YYEEEE. CDR3 bases: TGTGCCAGCAGCTTGGTCGGAGGGGTTACACCCCTCCACTTT. It is translated as CASSLVGGVTPLHF. Looking up the rest from reference TRBV5-6 and TRBJ1-6 gives the full variable domain: DAGVTQSPTHLIKTRGQQVTLRCSPKSGHDTVSWYQQALGQGPQFIFQYYEEEERQRGNFPDRFSGHQFPNYSSELNVNALLLGDSALYLCASSLVGGVTPLHFGNGTRLTVT.

The V and J genes are TRBV14 and TRBJ1-2; perhaps TRBD1 as D (5 bases). Trimming removed 3 bases at V and 0 bases at J, with 20 bases between. The CDR3 loop spans 18 amino acids. Germline CDR1 reads SGHDN; CDR2 reads FVKESK. CDR3 sequence reads: CASSHPRDGGPSNYGYTF. CDR3 bases: TGTGCCAGCAGCCACCCAAGGGACGGCGGGCCTTCTAACTATGGCTACACCTTC.

This clone was counted a single time. This chain links TRBV6-5 with TRBJ2-2, with D hard to call. The V end lost 0 bases, the J end lost 4 bases, and 6 bases lay between the germline ends. This CDR3 spans 14 amino acids. Germline V CDR1 and CDR2: MNHEY, SVGAGI. The CDR3 nucleotides read TGTGCCAGCAGTTACTCACAGCTCACCGGGGAGCTGTTTTTT. Amino acid sequence: CASSYSQLTGELFF.

The CDR3 is CASRPGDVRTGELFF. CDR3 DNA sequence: TGTGCCAGCAGGCCGGGGGACGTTAGGACCGGGGAGCTGTTTTTT. V gene TRBV6-1 combines with J gene TRBJ2-2, with TRBD2 as a possible D gene (6 bases). From germline, CDR1 is MNHNS and CDR2 SASEGT. V lost 6 bases, J lost 5 bases, and 16 bases lay in between. The CDR3 runs to 15 residues.

This sequence joins TRBV6-1 and TRBJ2-3; D might be TRBD2 (6 bases). CDR1 and CDR2 from the germline V gene are MNHNS and SASEGT. V was trimmed by 2 bases and J by 5 bases, leaving 14 bases between them. The CDR3 spans 15 residues. For the CDR3, the DNA is TGTGCCAGCAGTGAACTCGGCGGGACTGGAGATACGCAGTATTTT. Residues: CASSELGGTGDTQYF.

The chain is built from TRBV2 and TRBJ2-3; no reliable D call. Germline CDR1 SNHLY, CDR2 FYNNEI. Trimming took off 8 bases at V and 4 bases at J, with 10 bases between the two ends. This CDR3 comprises 12 residues. The CDR3 reads CASLSGADTQYF. CDR3 coding DNA: TGTGCCAGCCTAAGTGGGGCAGATACGCAGTATTTT. The full variable domain, with the rest looked up from reference TRBV2 and TRBJ2-3, is EPEVTQTPSHQVTQMGQEVILRCVPISNHLYFYWYRQILGQKVEFLVSFYNNEISEKSEIFDDQFSVERPDGSNFTLKIRSTKLEDSAMYFCASLSGADTQYFGPGTRLTVL.

CDR3 region: CASSPRVASDEQFF. CDR3 DNA: TGTGCCAGCTCACCGAGGGTAGCTTCGGATGAGCAGTTCTTC. The chain uses TRBV18 and TRBJ2-1, with a possible D match to TRBD2 (5 bases). The CDR3 spans 14 residues. V lost 3 bases and J lost 8, with 14 bases in between. The germline gives CDR1 KGHSH, CDR2 LQKENI.

This chain joins TRBV28 and TRBJ1-4, with D perhaps TRBD1 (5 bases). This CDR3 is built from 14 residues. Per the germline V gene, CDR1 is MDHEN and CDR2 is SYDVKM. Trimming stripped 1 base from V and 7 bases from J, with 10 bases between. The CDR3 spells CASSLSGLSEKLFF. CDR3 nucleotide sequence: TGTGCCAGCAGTTTATCGGGGCTGAGTGAAAAACTGTTTTTT.

This sequence joins TRBV9 and TRBJ2-1; 9 bases agree with TRBD2. The V gene's germline CDR1 is SGDLS and CDR2 YYNGEE. The CDR3 is made up of 14 amino acids. With V trimmed by 4 bases and J by 8 bases, 7 bases remained unmatched. The CDR3 loop is CASSFGLASDEQFF. The CDR3 DNA reads TGTGCCAGCAGCTTCGGACTAGCGAGCGATGAGCAGTTCTTC.

This chain links TRBV9 with TRBJ2-1, with unresolved D. V gave up 4 bases and J gave up 9 bases, with 8 bases separating them. The CDR3 extends over 11 amino acids. Germline CDR1 and CDR2: SGDLS and YYNGEE. The CDR3 DNA reads TGTGCCAGCAGCCTCGGCGCTGAGCAGTTCTTC. It yields the protein CASSLGAEQFF. The complete variable domain, with remaining parts taken from reference TRBV9 and TRBJ2-1, reads DSGVTQTPKHLITATGQRVTLRCSPRSGDLSVYWYQQSLDQGLQFLIQYYNGEERAKGNILERFSAQQFPDLHSELNLSSLELGDSALYFCASSLGAEQFFGPGTRLTVL.

The rearrangement joins TRBV7-2 to TRBJ2-3, with D possibly being TRBD2 (5 bases). Germline V gene data show CDR1 as SGHTA and CDR2 as FQGNSA. CDR3 length: 17 residues. Trimming removed 2 bases from V and 2 bases from J, with 17 bases in between. CDR3 DNA: TGTGCCAGCAGCTTAACCTCGGGCTTAGACTACACAGATACGCAGTATTTT. Its protein is CASSLTSGLDYTDTQYF.

The chain has TRBV11-2 and TRBJ2-1; D is undetermined. V was trimmed by 4 bases and J by 7 bases, leaving 14 bases between them. CDR3 length equals 14 residues. Germline V lookup: CDR1 SGHAT, CDR2 FQNNGV. CDR3 in amino acids: CASSSSVGVNEQFF. The CDR3 DNA reads TGTGCCAGCAGCTCCAGTGTAGGCGTTAATGAGCAGTTCTTC.

The V and J genes are TRBV19 and TRBJ2-7; perhaps TRBD2 as D (6 bases). CDR3 length: 14 residues. Germline V gene data show CDR1 as LNHDA and CDR2 as SQIVND (reference sequence). Deletions cut 1 base from V and 5 bases from J, with 12 bases between. The CDR3 nucleotides are TGTGCCAGTAGTATAGTTGGGGGGTCGGACGAGCAGTACTTC. Its protein product is CASSIVGGSDEQYF.

The chain has TRBV5-1 and TRBJ2-7; D is perhaps TRBD2 (5 bases). Trimming left V 3 bases short and J 1 base short, with 11 bases between. This CDR3 contains 14 residues. CDR1 SGHRS and CDR2 YFSETQ come from the germline V gene. CDR3 in DNA: TGCGCCAGCAGCTACTCTAGCCCATCCTACGAGCAGTACTTC. Encoded protein: CASSYSSPSYEQYF.

This sequence joins TRBV19 and TRBJ2-2, with 15 bases identical to TRBD2. Germline trimming cut 7 bases from V and 0 bases from J; bases unmatched to any gene: 9. The CDR3 extends over 19 amino acids. Germline-derived CDR1 and CDR2 are LNHDA and SQIVND (reference sequence). The CDR3 coding sequence is TGTGCCAGTAAGATCCAGTGGACTAGCGGGAGGGCGAACACCGGGGAGCTGTTTTTT. Translation: CASKIQWTSGRANTGELFF.

This clone was counted between two and nine times. V gene TRBV27 combines with J gene TRBJ2-7, with D perhaps matching TRBD1 (5 bases). The germline V gene encodes CDR1 MNHEY and CDR2 SMNVEV (reference sequence). The germline V and J ends were trimmed by 2 bases and 5 bases, with 10 bases remaining between them. CDR3 length: 13 amino acids. The CDR3 DNA follows: TGTGCCAGCAGTTTAGGCAGGGTCCACGAGCAGTACTTC. It encodes CASSLGRVHEQYF.

This chain links TRBV7-3 with TRBJ2-1; D not certain. Germline assignment: CDR1 SGHTA and CDR2 FQGTGA. V shed 6 bases and J shed 4 bases, with 13 bases lying between them. CDR3 length: 14 residues. The DNA for the CDR3 is TGTGCCAGCAGTCCCGCCGGTGCGTACAATGAGCAGTTCTTC. It translates to CASSPAGAYNEQFF.

This chain links TRBV9 with TRBJ2-3, with D unresolved. The germline V and J ends were trimmed by 4 bases and 1 base, with 13 bases remaining between them. Germline CDR1 SGDLS, CDR2 YYNGEE. This CDR3 region has 15 residues. The CDR3 loop is CASSPDPGGTDTQYF. The CDR3 DNA is TGTGCCAGCAGCCCAGATCCGGGCGGCACAGATACGCAGTATTTT.

The rearrangement joins TRBV18 to TRBJ2-3; D unclear. CDR1 is KGHSH, CDR2 LQKENI, per germline. The CDR3 has 14 amino acids. V lost 3 bases and J 2 bases, leaving 9 bases between the germline ends. CDR3 sequence (DNA): TGTGCCAGCTCACCCCCCACTGTCACAGATACGCAGTATTTT. It specifies CASSPPTVTDTQYF.

This clone was recorded only once. The V and J genes are TRBV30 and TRBJ2-1; D is possibly TRBD2 (6 bases). Germline CDR1 reads GTSNPN; CDR2 reads SVGIG (reference sequence). V was trimmed by 1 base and J by 9 bases, leaving 16 bases between them. The CDR3 contains 14 residues. In nucleotides, the CDR3 is TGTGCCTGGAGTGGACTAGGAGGGTTAGGTGAGCAGTTCTTC. Its protein product is CAWSGLGGLGEQFF.

This chain uses TRBV11-3 with TRBJ1-1; no clear D. This CDR3 has 13 residues. Trimming removed 0 bases from V and 1 base from J, with 3 bases in between. CDR1 is SGHNT and CDR2 is YENEEA in the germline V gene. The CDR3 sequence is CASSLDGNTEAFF. DNA of the CDR3: TGTGCCAGCAGCTTAGACGGGAACACTGAAGCTTTCTTT.

The CDR3 nucleotides read TGCGCCAGCAGGCGGGACAGGGCCCCCCGGGACACCGGGGAGCTGTTTTTT. It translates to CASRRDRAPRDTGELFF. This chain uses TRBV10-1 with TRBJ2-2, with 9 bases aligning to TRBD1. Germline loops: CDR1 WNHNN, CDR2 SYGVQD (reference sequence). V lost 6 bases and J lost 3; bases outside the gene matches: 11. This CDR3 is 17 amino acids long.

V is TRBV6-4 and J is TRBJ1-6, with 7 bases matching TRBD1. CDR1 MRHNA and CDR2 SNTAGT come from the germline V gene. Trimming cost V 0 bases and J 5 bases; bases outside gene matches: 1. CDR3 length equals 15 residues. The CDR3 sequence is CASSDSGTDNSPLHF. The CDR3 region has the DNA TGTGCCAGCAGTGACTCTGGGACAGATAATTCACCCCTCCACTTT.

The gene calls are TRBV7-2 and TRBJ2-7, with TRBD1 matching 8 bases. Germline lookup yields CDR1 SGHTA and CDR2 FQGNSA. The length of the CDR3 is 13 residues. V was clipped by 6 bases and J by 5 bases; unmatched bases: 6. The CDR3 nucleotides read TGTGCCAGCAGTTTCGACAGGGGAAACGAGCAGTACTTC. Protein sequence: CASSFDRGNEQYF.